The 30 T cell receptor beta chains below come from one sample, sequenced in a study of post-analysis software for immune sequencing data. Findings and limits, study-wide: Elevated frequency relative to controls characterized roughly five TRBV segments in patients, TRBV5-6, TRBV5-1 and TRBV20-1 among them.

These receptors' targets are unknown. Incorporated into the TCR beta cDNA libraries were unique molecular identifiers, which served to reduce PCR and sequencing biases. One entry per CDR3 protein, called by TCRdb with MiXCR from the PCR reads. The sample carries roughly 800,000 distinct CDR3 sequences, roughly 27% recorded once. Specimen: blood. Receptors were obtained from a girl aged 5-17 years with multiple sclerosis.

The genes are TRBV2 and TRBJ2-1, with a weak D call TRBD2 (6 bases). V lost 6 bases and J lost 0, with 18 bases in between. The CDR3 length is 17 residues. Germline CDR1 is SNHLY and CDR2 is FYNNEI. In nucleotides, the CDR3 is TGTGCCAGCAGAGGGGAGGCGGCGGCCGGCTCCTACAATGAGCAGTTCTTC. Translated: CASRGEAAAGSYNEQFF. Full variable domain (rest looked up from reference TRBV2 and TRBJ2-1): EPEVTQTPSHQVTQMGQEVILRCVPISNHLYFYWYRQILGQKVEFLVSFYNNEISEKSEIFDDQFSVERPDGSNFTLKIRSTKLEDSAMYFCASRGEAAAGSYNEQFFGPGTRLTVL.

The chain has TRBV6-5 and TRBJ1-5; weak D call: TRBD1 (5 bases). The CDR3 sequence is 15 residues long. The V and J ends lost 0 bases and 5 bases respectively, with 11 bases between them. Germline lookup yields CDR1 MNHEY and CDR2 SVGAGI. The CDR3 nucleotides read TGTGCCAGCAGTTACTCGATACAGGCTGATCAGCCCCAGCATTTT. This encodes CASSYSIQADQPQHF.

The chain links TRBV20-1 to TRBJ2-5; 13 bases map to TRBD2. The CDR3 runs 14 residues. Per germline, CDR1 DFQATT and CDR2 SNEGSKA (reference sequence). With V trimmed by 4 bases and J by 5 bases, 4 bases remained unmatched. The CDR3 here is CSATLAGGRETQYF. CDR3 in DNA: TGCAGTGCTACACTAGCGGGGGGGCGGGAGACCCAGTACTTC.

As concerns this clonotype: A read error may account for a junction end that differs from germline. The rearrangement uses TRBV20-1 and TRBJ1-2; weak D call: TRBD1 (6 bases). The CDR3 covers 13 residues. Germline V lookup: CDR1 DFQATT, CDR2 SNEGSKA (reference sequence). The CDR3 DNA is TGCAGTACCCACCGGACCTCCCCCAGGGGCTGCACCTTC. Translated: CSTHRTSPRGCTF.

The chain combines TRBV6-2 or TRBV6-3 with TRBJ2-1; D is perhaps TRBD1 (6 bases). Germline CDR1 is MNHEY and CDR2 is SVGEGT. CDR3 size: 18 residues. Trimming cost V 2 bases and J 7 bases, with 24 bases left between them. In DNA form, the CDR3 reads TGTGCCAGCAGTTACCCTAAAGCCGGACAGATAATTGGGAATGAGCAGTTCTTC. It encodes CASSYPKAGQIIGNEQFF.

This clonotype was counted only a few times. A read error is possible here, since a much larger clone lies one base away. V and J are TRBV9 and TRBJ2-7; 11 bases are shared with TRBD2. The germline gives CDR1 SGDLS, CDR2 YYNGEE. The V gene end was trimmed by 4 bases and the J gene end by 2 bases; junction bases not matched to a gene: 2. This CDR3 spans 14 amino acids. CDR3 coding DNA: TGTGCCAGCAGCCGTAGCGGGAGGGCCTACGAGCAGTACTTC. Translated, it gives CASSRSGRAYEQYF.

This chain connects TRBV15 to TRBJ1-2, with 10 bases aligning to TRBD1. V lost 5 bases and J lost 4; bases outside the gene matches: 22. Germline-derived CDR1 and CDR2 are LNHNV and YYDKDF (reference sequence). The CDR3 runs 20 residues. Here the CDR3 DNA reads TGTGCCACCAGCGACTCGCTTTTAGGGACAGGGGCCTCTCTCCTCTATGGCTACACCTTC. Its protein product is CATSDSLLGTGASLLYGYTF.

The sample holds a few counts of this clonotype. This chain uses TRBV20-1 with TRBJ2-1, with TRBD1 matching 7 bases. Germline V gives CDR1 DFQATT, CDR2 SNEGSKA (reference sequence). This CDR3 has 15 amino acids. Losses at the gene ends were 0 bases for V and 8 bases for J; bases not matched to a gene: 10. CDR3 in amino acids: CSARDYRGPRDEQFF. The CDR3 DNA is TGCAGTGCTAGAGATTACAGGGGCCCCCGTGATGAGCAGTTCTTC.

The chain combines TRBV3-1 with TRBJ2-5; 9 bases line up with TRBD2. The trim removed 4 bases at V and 0 bases at J, leaving 6 bases unmatched. The CDR3 totals 16 residues. The germline CDR1 and CDR2 sequences are LGHDT and YNNKEL (reference sequence). The CDR3 loop reads CASSRLASGNQETQYF. In DNA form, the CDR3 reads TGTGCCAGCAGCCGGCTGGCTAGCGGGAACCAAGAGACCCAGTACTTC.

This clonotype has more than one count but fewer than ten. This sequence joins TRBV20-1 and TRBJ1-5, with TRBD1 matching over 9 bases. This CDR3 spans 15 amino acids. Germline V gives CDR1 DFQATT, CDR2 SNEGSKA (reference sequence). The V and J ends lost 6 bases and 4 bases, in that order; junction bases with no gene match: 10. The DNA of the CDR3 is TGCAGTGCCACCCCACCGGGACAGGGTAATCAGCCCCAGCATTTT. Its protein product is CSATPPGQGNQPQHF.

The gene calls are TRBV20-1 and TRBJ1-6; 7 bases agree with TRBD1. The germline V gene has CDR1 DFQATT and CDR2 SNEGSKA (reference sequence). The CDR3 runs to 17 residues. Trimming took 4 bases from V and 4 from J; bases not matched to a gene: 13. CDR3 loop: CSATPGDRPSYNSPLHF. The DNA of the CDR3 is TGCAGTGCTACCCCCGGGGACAGACCGAGTTATAATTCACCCCTCCACTTT.

This clonotype was seen a few times. CDR3 loop: CSVQQGADTDTQYF. CDR3 coding DNA: TGCAGCGTTCAACAGGGGGCCGACACAGATACGCAGTATTTT. This sequence joins TRBV29-1 and TRBJ2-3; 9 bases align to TRBD1. CDR1 is SQVTM, CDR2 ANQGSEA, per germline. The CDR3 is 14 residues long. Losses at the gene ends were 5 bases for V and 2 bases for J; bases not matched to a gene: 5.

The V and J genes are TRBV12-3 or TRBV12-4 and TRBJ2-6, with D perhaps TRBD1 (5 bases). The CDR3 covers 15 residues. V was clipped by 10 bases and J by 4 bases, with 17 bases between them. DNA of the CDR3: TGTGCCACAGCACCCGACAGCTCCGGGGCCAACGTCCTGACTTTC. Amino acid sequence: CATAPDSSGANVLTF.

This clonotype was detected only once. The gene calls are TRBV5-6 and TRBJ1-2; 12 positions agree with TRBD1. Unmatched junction bases numbered 10, after V lost 4 bases and J lost 9 bases. The CDR3 covers 15 residues. Germline CDR1 reads SGHDT; CDR2 reads YYEEEE. The CDR3 here is CASSPRDRGHLSYTF. Here the CDR3 DNA reads TGTGCCAGCAGCCCCCGGGACAGGGGGCACTTAAGCTACACCTTC. Looking up the rest from reference TRBV5-6 and TRBJ1-2 gives the full variable domain: DAGVTQSPTHLIKTRGQQVTLRCSPKSGHDTVSWYQQALGQGPQFIFQYYEEEERQRGNFPDRFSGHQFPNYSSELNVNALLLGDSALYLCASSPRDRGHLSYTFGSGTRLTVV.

The rearrangement joins TRBV7-9 to TRBJ2-7; D may match TRBD1 or TRBD2 (6 bases each). The V gene lost 2 bases and the J gene lost 5 bases, with 13 bases spanning the gap. The V gene's germline CDR1 is SEHNR and CDR2 FQNEAQ (reference sequence). This CDR3 region has 14 residues. The CDR3 sequence: CASSLLGGLNEQYF. The CDR3 region has the DNA TGTGCCAGCAGCTTATTAGGGGGACTGAACGAGCAGTACTTC.

The gene calls are TRBV5-1 and TRBJ1-1, with 8 positions matching TRBD1. Germline assignment: CDR1 SGHRS and CDR2 YFSETQ. The CDR3 is 14 amino acids. V lost 4 bases and J lost 1; bases outside the gene matches: 3. The CDR3 DNA reads TGCGCCAGCAGCGCCGACAGGGGGAACACTGAAGCTTTCTTT. Residues: CASSADRGNTEAFF.

Ten or more counts support this clonotype. This chain uses TRBV4-3 with TRBJ2-4; D is uncertain. The V end was cut by 0 bases, the J end by 15 bases, with 21 bases between. This CDR3 contains 15 residues. Germline CDR1 reads LGHNA; CDR2 reads YSLEER. CDR3 loop: CASSQDLQPFYARYF. The CDR3 coding sequence is TGCGCCAGCAGCCAAGATTTGCAGCCGTTTTACGCACGGTACTTC.

This clonotype was observed a few times. The chain recombines TRBV7-9 with TRBJ2-3; no definite D call. The CDR3 totals 13 residues. The V gene lost 10 bases and the J gene lost 2 bases, with 13 bases spanning the gap. Germline-derived CDR1 and CDR2 are SEHNR and FQNEAQ (reference sequence). CDR3 region: CATGQAPTDTQYF. CDR3 in DNA: TGTGCCACAGGTCAGGCTCCCACAGATACGCAGTATTTT. Variable domain in full (rest from reference TRBV7-9 and TRBJ2-3): DTGVSQNPRHKITKRGQNVTFRCDPISEHNRLYWYRQTLGQGPEFLTYFQNEAQLEKSRLLSDRFSAERPKGSFSTLEIQRTEQGDSAMYLCATGQAPTDTQYFGPGTRLTVL.

This chain connects TRBV12-3 or TRBV12-4 to TRBJ1-2; weak D call: TRBD1 (6 bases). V lost 5 bases to trimming and J lost 6 bases, with 16 bases between them. This CDR3 is 14 amino acids long. The CDR3 sequence is CASSPSGTTNGYTF. In DNA form, the CDR3 reads TGTGCCAGCAGTCCCTCCGGGACAACTAATGGCTACACCTTC.

This clonotype was observed a handful of times. The gene calls are TRBV27 and TRBJ2-7, with D possibly being TRBD1 or TRBD2 (7 bases each). Germline assignment: CDR1 MNHEY and CDR2 SMNVEV (reference sequence). The CDR3 loop spans 15 amino acids. Trimming stripped 6 bases from V and 1 base from J, with 16 bases between. CDR3 loop: CASRNSGGGSYEQYF. CDR3 sequence (DNA): TGTGCCAGCAGGAATTCAGGGGGGGGGTCCTACGAGCAGTACTTC.

This chain's CDR3 is CASSPTGRQEKLFF. The CDR3 DNA reads as TGCGCCAGCAGCCCAACAGGGCGTCAGGAAAAACTGTTTTTT. The chain employs TRBV4-1 and TRBJ1-4; D perhaps matches TRBD1 (6 bases). V was shortened by 4 bases and J by 8 bases, with 14 bases between the two germline ends. The CDR3 has 14 residues. The germline gives CDR1 MGHRA, CDR2 YSYEKL.

This clonotype was counted a few times. The chain uses TRBV20-1 and TRBJ2-7; D unclear. Germline-derived CDR1 and CDR2 are DFQATT and SNEGSKA (reference sequence). V lost 3 bases to trimming and J lost 2 bases, with 11 bases between them. This CDR3 has 13 residues. CDR3 sequence (DNA): TGCAGTGCTAGTGGCAGAGCAACCTACGAGCAGTACTTC. It specifies CSASGRATYEQYF.

In this sample, this clonotype turned up a few times. DNA for the CDR3: TGCGCCAGCAGCTTTACAAGCAGAGATCAGCCCCAGCATTTT. Amino acid sequence: CASSFTSRDQPQHF. The chain uses TRBV5-1 and TRBJ1-5, with unresolved D. This CDR3 spans 14 amino acids. The germline CDR1 and CDR2 sequences are SGHRS and YFSETQ. V lost 2 bases and J lost 5, with 11 bases in between.

The table lists this clonotype with a few counts. The rearrangement uses TRBV7-2 and TRBJ2-5; 11 nucleotides agree with TRBD2. The germline gives CDR1 SGHTA, CDR2 FQGNSA. The junction had 9 bases not matched to a gene; V was cut back by 5 bases and J by 1 base. The CDR3 is made up of 17 amino acids. CDR3 sequence: CASSQGTGTSGQETQYF. The CDR3 nucleotides read TGTGCCAGCAGCCAGGGAACCGGGACTAGCGGCCAAGAGACCCAGTACTTC.

This clonotype was observed a few times. This rearrangement joins TRBV24-1 to TRBJ2-6; D gene ambiguous. In germline, CDR1 is KGHDR, CDR2 SFDVKD. CDR3 size: 13 residues. V was shortened by 4 bases and J by 2 bases, with 2 bases between the two germline ends. The CDR3 protein is CATSETGANVLTF. The CDR3 nucleotides are TGTGCCACCAGTGAAACTGGGGCCAACGTCCTGACTTTC.

The V gene is TRBV3-1, the J gene TRBJ2-7; perhaps TRBD1 as D (6 bases). The CDR3 spans 14 residues. Germline CDR1 is LGHDT and CDR2 is YNNKEL (reference sequence). The V end lost 6 bases, the J end lost 0 bases, and 12 bases lay between the germline ends. The CDR3 region has the DNA TGTGCCAGCAGTACCGGGACAAACTCCTACGAGCAGTACTTC. Translation: CASSTGTNSYEQYF.

This clonotype was seen many times. DNA of the CDR3: TGCGCCAGCAGCCAAGATAGCACTGTGGGTGAGCAGTTCTTC. Residues: CASSQDSTVGEQFF. This chain uses TRBV4-3 with TRBJ2-1; no clear D gene. This CDR3 has 14 residues. The V gene lost 0 bases and the J gene lost 9 bases, with 12 bases spanning the gap. Germline CDR1 reads LGHNA; CDR2 reads YSLEER.

The rearrangement uses TRBV27 and TRBJ2-1, with D hard to call. The CDR3 runs 15 residues. Deletions cut 2 bases from V and 3 bases from J, with 11 bases between. In germline, CDR1 is MNHEY, CDR2 SMNVEV (reference sequence). CDR3 coding DNA: TGTGCCAGCAGTTTAGAGTCTAGTATCTACAATGAGCAGTTCTTC. Translation gives CASSLESSIYNEQFF.

V gene TRBV5-6 combines with J gene TRBJ2-3; 8 bases are shared with TRBD2. Trimming took 4 bases from V and 2 from J; bases not matched to a gene: 12. Germline CDR1 reads SGHDT; CDR2 reads YYEEEE. CDR3 length: 17 residues. The CDR3 DNA follows: TGTGCCAGCAGCGGGCCGGAAGCGGGGGAGTTCACAGATACGCAGTATTTT. It translates to CASSGPEAGEFTDTQYF.

This clonotype was detected only a few times. J is TRBJ1-2 and V is TRBV20-1, with TRBD1 as a possible D gene (6 bases). V lost 6 bases to trimming and J lost 8 bases, with 19 bases between them. This CDR3 region has 13 residues. Germline CDR1 DFQATT, CDR2 SNEGSKA (reference sequence). The DNA of the CDR3 is TGCAGTGCGGGGGGGCGGGGCCCTAAGGGCTACACCTTC. Its protein is CSAGGRGPKGYTF.